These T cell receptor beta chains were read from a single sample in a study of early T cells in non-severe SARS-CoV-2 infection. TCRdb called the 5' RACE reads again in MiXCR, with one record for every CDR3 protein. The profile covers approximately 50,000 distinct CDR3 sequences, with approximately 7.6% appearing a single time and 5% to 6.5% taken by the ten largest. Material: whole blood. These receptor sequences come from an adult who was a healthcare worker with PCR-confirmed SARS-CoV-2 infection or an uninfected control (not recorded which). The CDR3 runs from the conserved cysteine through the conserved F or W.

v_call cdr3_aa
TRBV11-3 CASSLDGQGADTQYF
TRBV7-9 CASSVFETNYGYTF
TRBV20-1 CSASGTSFYEQYF
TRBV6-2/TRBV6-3 CASSPDGIYGYTF
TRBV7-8 CASSGRLTNEKLFF
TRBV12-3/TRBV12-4 CASSRYPEFSYEQYF
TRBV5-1 CASSPRDRGSNEQFF
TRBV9 CASSVESSYNSPLHF
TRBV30 CAWSQGQGQEQYF
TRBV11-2 CASSFFGGVPDTQYF
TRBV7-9 CASSLGRFSSYEQYF
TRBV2 CASSGVLAREKLFF
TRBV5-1 CASSSESSLRNSPLHF
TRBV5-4 CASSRDRTDGYTF
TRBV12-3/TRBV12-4 CASSMADTQYF
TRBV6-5 CASSYSGQLNTDTQYF
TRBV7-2 CASSLSGGGELFF
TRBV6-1 CASRDPAGARIYGYTF
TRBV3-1 CASSQWGLAGGPSYNEQFF
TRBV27 CASSSINGYEQYF
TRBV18 CASSLDRGRNEKLFF
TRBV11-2 CASSKGLAGGFQETQYF
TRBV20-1 CSARERTSGGAGELFF
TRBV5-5 CASSLSQGMGNTEAFF
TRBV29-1 CGAEGADTQYF
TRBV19 CASSMGQGVGNQPQHF
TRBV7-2 CASSTRDRTGELFF
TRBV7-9 CASSLELSNSLETQYF
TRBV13 CASSPGTGYSGANVLTF
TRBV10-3 CAISESGLAAYEQYF
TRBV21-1 CASSKRSFGTSTYEQYF
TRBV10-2 CASREGQVGQPQHF
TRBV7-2 CASSAGVDQPQHF
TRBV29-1 CSVERNSGDTQYF
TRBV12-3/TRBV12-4 CASSDSVSGNTIYF
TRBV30 CAWSVHTGNTIYF
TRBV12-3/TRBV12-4 CASSRSGGAPDTQYF
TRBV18 CASSPGTLDNSPLHF
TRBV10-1 CASSESSGRLEQFF
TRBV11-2 CASSQTASTDTQYF
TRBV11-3 CASSPGQAGGEKLFF